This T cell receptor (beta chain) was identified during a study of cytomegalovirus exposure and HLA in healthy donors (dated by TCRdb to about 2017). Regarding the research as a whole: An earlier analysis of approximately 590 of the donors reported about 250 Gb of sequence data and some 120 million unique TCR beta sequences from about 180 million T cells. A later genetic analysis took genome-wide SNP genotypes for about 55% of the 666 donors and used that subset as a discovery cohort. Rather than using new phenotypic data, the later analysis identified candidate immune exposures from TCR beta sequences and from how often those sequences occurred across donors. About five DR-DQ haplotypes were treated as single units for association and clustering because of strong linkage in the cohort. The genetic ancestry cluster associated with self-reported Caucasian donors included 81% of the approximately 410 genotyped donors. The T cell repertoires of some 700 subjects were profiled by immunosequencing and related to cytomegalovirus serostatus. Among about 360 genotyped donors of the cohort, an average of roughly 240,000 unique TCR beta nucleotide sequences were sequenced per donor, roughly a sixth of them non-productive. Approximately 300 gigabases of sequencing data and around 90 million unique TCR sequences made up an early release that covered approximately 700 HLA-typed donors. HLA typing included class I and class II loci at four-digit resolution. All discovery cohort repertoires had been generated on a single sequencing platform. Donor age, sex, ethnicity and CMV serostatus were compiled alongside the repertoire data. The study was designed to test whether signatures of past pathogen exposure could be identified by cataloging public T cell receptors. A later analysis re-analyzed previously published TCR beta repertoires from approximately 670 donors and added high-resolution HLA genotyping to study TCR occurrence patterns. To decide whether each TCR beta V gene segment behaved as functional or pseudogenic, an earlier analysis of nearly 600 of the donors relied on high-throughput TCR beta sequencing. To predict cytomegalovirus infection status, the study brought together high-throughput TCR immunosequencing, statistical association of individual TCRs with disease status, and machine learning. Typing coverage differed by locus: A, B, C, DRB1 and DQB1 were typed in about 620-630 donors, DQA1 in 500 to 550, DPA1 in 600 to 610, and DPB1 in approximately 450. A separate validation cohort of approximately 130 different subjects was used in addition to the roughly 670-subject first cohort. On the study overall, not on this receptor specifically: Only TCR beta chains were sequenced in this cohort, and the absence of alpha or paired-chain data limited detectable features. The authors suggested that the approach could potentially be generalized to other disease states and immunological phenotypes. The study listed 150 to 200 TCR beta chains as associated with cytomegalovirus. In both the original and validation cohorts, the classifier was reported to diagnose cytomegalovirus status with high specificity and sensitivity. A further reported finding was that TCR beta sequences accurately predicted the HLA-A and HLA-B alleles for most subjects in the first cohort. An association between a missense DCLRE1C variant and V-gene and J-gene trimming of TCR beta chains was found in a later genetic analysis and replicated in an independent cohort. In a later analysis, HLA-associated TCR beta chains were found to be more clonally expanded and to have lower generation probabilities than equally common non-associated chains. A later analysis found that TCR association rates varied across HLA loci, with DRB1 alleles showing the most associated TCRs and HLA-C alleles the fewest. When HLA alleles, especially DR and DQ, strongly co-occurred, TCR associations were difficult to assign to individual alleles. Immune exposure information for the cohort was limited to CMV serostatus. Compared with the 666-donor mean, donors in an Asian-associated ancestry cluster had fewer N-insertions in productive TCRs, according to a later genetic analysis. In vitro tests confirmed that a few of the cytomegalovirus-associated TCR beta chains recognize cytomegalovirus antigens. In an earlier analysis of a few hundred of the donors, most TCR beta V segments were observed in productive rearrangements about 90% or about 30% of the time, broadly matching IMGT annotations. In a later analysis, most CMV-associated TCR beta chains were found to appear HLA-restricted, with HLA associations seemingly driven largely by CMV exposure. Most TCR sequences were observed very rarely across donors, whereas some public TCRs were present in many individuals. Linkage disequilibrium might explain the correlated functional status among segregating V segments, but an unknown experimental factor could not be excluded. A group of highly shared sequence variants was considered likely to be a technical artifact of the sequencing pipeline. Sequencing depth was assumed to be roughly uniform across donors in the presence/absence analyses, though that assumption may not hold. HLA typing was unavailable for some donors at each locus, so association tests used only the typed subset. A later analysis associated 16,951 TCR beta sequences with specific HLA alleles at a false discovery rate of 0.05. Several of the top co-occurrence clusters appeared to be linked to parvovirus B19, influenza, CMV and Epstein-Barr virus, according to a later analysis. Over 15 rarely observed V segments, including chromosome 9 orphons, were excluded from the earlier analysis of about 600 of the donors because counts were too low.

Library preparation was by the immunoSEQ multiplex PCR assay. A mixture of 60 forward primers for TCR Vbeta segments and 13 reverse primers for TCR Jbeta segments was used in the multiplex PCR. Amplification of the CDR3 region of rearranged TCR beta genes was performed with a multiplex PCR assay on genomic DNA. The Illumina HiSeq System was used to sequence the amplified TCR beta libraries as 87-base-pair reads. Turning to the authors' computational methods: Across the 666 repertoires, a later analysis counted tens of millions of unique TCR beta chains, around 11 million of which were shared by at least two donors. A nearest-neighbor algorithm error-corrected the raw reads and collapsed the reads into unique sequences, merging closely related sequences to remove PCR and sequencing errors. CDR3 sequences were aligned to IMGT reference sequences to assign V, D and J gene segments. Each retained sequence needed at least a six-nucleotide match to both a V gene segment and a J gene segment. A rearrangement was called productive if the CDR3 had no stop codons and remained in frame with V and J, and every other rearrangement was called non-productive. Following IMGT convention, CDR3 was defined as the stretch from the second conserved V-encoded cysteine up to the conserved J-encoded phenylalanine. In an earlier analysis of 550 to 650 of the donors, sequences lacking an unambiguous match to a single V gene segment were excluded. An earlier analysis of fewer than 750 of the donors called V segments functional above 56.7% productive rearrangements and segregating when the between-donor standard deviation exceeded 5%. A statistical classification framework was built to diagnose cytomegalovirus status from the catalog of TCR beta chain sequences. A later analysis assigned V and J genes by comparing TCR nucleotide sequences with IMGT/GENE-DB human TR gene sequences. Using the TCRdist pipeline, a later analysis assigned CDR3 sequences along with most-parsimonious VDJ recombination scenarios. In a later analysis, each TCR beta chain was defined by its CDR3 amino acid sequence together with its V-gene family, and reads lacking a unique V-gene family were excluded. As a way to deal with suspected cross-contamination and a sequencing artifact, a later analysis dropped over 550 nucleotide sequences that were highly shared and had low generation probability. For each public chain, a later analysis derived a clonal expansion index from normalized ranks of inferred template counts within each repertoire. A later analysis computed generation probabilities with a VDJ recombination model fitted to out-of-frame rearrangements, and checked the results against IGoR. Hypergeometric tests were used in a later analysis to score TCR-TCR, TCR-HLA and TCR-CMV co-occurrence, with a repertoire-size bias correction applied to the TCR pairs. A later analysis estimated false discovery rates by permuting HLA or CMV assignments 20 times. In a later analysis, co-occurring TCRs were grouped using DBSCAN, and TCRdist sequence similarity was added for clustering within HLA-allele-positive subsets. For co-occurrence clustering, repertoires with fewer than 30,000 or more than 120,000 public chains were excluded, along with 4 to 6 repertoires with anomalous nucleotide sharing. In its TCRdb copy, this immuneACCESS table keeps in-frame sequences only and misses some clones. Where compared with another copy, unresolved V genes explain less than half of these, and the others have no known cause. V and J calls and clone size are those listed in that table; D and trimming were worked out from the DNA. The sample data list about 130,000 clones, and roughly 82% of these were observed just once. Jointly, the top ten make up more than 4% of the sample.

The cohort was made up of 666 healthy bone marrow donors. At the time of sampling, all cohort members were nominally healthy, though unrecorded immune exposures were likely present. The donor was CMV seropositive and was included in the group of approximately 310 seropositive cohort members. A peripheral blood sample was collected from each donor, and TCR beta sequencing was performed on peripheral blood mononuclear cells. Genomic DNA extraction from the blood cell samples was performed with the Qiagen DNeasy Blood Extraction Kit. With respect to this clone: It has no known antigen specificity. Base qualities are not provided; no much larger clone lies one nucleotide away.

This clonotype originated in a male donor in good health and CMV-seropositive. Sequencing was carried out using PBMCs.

The nucleotides read TGTGCCAGTAGTTTAACAGGGGCGAGCACAGATACGCAGTATTTT. It is translated as CASSLTGASTDTQYF. The V and J segments used are TRBV19 and TRBJ2-3, with 7 central nucleotides matching TRBD1. From its cysteine to its phenylalanine, the CDR3 spans 15 amino acids. Only the CDR3 portion is preserved as DNA: 45 bases, with reading frame beginning at the first base. From V the trimming removes 5 bases and from J it removes 0 bases, while the gene matches leave 5 bases of the junction unaccounted for. Looking up the germline V gene (reference sequence) yields CDR1 LNHDA and CDR2 SQIVND.